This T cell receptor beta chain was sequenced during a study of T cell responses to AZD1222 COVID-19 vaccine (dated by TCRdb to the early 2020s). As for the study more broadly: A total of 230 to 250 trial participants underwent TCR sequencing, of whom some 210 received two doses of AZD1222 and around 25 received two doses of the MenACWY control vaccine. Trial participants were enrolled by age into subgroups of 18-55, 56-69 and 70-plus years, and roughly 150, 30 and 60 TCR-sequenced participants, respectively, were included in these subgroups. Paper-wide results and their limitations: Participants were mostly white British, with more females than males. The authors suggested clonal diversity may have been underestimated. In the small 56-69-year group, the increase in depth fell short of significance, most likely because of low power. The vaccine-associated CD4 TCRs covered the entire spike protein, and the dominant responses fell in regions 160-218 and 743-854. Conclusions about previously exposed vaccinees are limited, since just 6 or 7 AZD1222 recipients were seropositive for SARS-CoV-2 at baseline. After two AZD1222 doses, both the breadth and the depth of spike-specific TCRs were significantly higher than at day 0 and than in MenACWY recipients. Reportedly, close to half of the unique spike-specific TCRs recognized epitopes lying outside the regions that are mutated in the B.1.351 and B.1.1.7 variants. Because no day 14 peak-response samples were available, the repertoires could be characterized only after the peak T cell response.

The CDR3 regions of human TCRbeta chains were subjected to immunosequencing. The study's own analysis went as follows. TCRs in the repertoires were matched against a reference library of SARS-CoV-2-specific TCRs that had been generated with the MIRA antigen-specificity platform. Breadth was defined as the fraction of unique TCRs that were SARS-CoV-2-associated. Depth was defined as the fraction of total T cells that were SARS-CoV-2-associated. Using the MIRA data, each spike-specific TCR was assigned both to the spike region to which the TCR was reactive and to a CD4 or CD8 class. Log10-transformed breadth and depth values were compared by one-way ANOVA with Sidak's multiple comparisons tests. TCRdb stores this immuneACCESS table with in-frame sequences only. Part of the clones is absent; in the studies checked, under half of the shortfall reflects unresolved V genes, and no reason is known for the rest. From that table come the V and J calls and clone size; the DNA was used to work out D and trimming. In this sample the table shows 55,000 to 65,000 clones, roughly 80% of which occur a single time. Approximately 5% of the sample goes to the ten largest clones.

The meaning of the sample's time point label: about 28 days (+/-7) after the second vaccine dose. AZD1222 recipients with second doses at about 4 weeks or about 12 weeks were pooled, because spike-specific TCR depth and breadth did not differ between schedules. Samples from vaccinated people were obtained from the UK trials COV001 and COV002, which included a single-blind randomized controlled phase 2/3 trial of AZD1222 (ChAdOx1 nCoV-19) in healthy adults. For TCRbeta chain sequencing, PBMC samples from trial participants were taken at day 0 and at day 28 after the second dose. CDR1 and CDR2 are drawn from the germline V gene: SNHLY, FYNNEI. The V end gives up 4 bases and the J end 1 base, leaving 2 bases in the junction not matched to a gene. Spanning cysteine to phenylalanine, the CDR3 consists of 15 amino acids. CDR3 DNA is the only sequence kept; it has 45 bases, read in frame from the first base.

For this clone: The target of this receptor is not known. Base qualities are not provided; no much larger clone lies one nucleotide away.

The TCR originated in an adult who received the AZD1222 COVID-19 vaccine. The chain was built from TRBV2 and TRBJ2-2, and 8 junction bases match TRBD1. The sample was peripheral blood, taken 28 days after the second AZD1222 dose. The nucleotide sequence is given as TGTGCCAGCAGTGCTGGGACAGGGAACACCGGGGAGCTGTTTTTT. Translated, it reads CASSAGTGNTGELFF.